These 17 T cell receptor beta chains originate from one sample sequenced in a study of blood T cells in healthy people across ages. A second roughly 6 to 12 cycle PCR used barcoded and J-beta primers. TCRdb reprocessed the 5' RACE reads via MiXCR and lists one record per CDR3 protein. The repertoire holds around 790,000 distinct CDR3 sequences, more than 40% seen once, with around 21% in the top ten. Sequences were obtained from blood. The receptors here all came from a man aged 55-75 years in good health.

V is TRBV29-1 and J is TRBJ2-1; D remains ambiguous. Per the germline V gene, CDR1 is SQVTM and CDR2 is ANQGSEA. CDR3 length: 13 amino acids. Trimming cost V 7 bases and J 7 bases, with 17 bases left between them. CDR3 amino acids: CSAGPSVWNEQFF. In nucleotides, the CDR3 is TGCAGCGCTGGGCCGTCAGTCTGGAATGAGCAGTTCTTC.

The chain has TRBV20-1 and TRBJ2-1; 7 bases agree with TRBD2. J lost 6 bases, V lost 5 bases, and 10 bases had no gene match. The CDR3 covers 14 residues. Per the germline V gene, CDR1 is DFQATT and CDR2 is SNEGSKA (reference sequence). The CDR3 coding sequence is TGCAGTGCTGGACAAGCGGGGCGCTCCAATGAGCAGTTCTTC. This codes for CSAGQAGRSNEQFF.

This clonotype has just a few counts. The CDR3 region is CASRDRDRTDTQYF. CDR3 sequence (DNA): TGTGCCAGCAGAGACAGGGACCGCACAGATACGCAGTATTTT. V is TRBV27 and J is TRBJ2-3; TRBD1 matches 7 bases. In germline, CDR1 is MNHEY, CDR2 SMNVEV (reference sequence). The CDR3 is made up of 14 amino acids. Trimming cost V 6 bases and J 1 base; bases outside gene matches: 4.

A few counts support this clonotype. This chain joins TRBV5-1 and TRBJ2-3; D is undetermined. V was cut by 0 bases and J by 5 bases, with 13 bases left in between. Germline CDR1 and CDR2: SGHRS and YFSETQ. The CDR3 covers 15 residues. This CDR3 is CASSLEIGMEDTQYF. CDR3 DNA: TGCGCCAGCAGCTTGGAGATAGGGATGGAAGATACGCAGTATTTT. Combining the CDR3 with reference TRBV5-1 and TRBJ2-3 gives the whole variable domain KAGVTQTPRYLIKTRGQQVTLSCSPISGHRSVSWYQQTPGQGLQFLFEYFSETQRNKGNFPGRFSGRQFSNSRSEMNVSTLELGDSALYLCASSLEIGMEDTQYFGPGTRLTVL.

The rearrangement links TRBV7-9 to TRBJ2-3; D remains ambiguous. This CDR3 spans 16 amino acids. Trimming stripped 5 bases from V and 0 bases from J, with 15 bases between. Per the germline V gene, CDR1 is SEHNR and CDR2 is FQNEAQ (reference sequence). DNA of the CDR3: TGTGCCAGCAGCCGAACCGGGTCCCCTAGCACAGATACGCAGTATTTT. This sequence encodes CASSRTGSPSTDTQYF. Variable domain in full (rest from reference TRBV7-9 and TRBJ2-3): DTGVSQNPRHKITKRGQNVTFRCDPISEHNRLYWYRQTLGQGPEFLTYFQNEAQLEKSRLLSDRFSAERPKGSFSTLEIQRTEQGDSAMYLCASSRTGSPSTDTQYFGPGTRLTVL.

The genes are TRBV20-1 and TRBJ2-1; D possibly matches TRBD1 or TRBD2 (5 bases each). The CDR3 covers 14 residues. Per germline, CDR1 DFQATT and CDR2 SNEGSKA (reference sequence). Trimming pared 3 bases from V and 4 bases from J, leaving 13 bases between. CDR3 in amino acids: CSASVPGRYNEQFF. The CDR3 DNA is TGCAGTGCTAGCGTACCAGGGAGATACAATGAGCAGTTCTTC.

This clonotype was seen only a few times. V usage is TRBV20-1 and J usage is TRBJ1-4; 7 bases are a match to TRBD1. V trimming: 5 bases; J trimming: 4 bases; junction bases outside the gene matches: 7. The CDR3 totals 14 residues. CDR1 and CDR2 from the germline V gene are DFQATT and SNEGSKA (reference sequence). The CDR3 region is CSASPGTVNEKLFF. In DNA, the CDR3 is TGCAGTGCTTCTCCCGGGACAGTTAATGAAAAACTGTTTTTT.

This clonotype was seen ten or more times. This chain joins TRBV7-3 and TRBJ2-5, with D hard to call. Germline CDR1 reads SGHTA; CDR2 reads FQGTGA. V shed 2 bases and J shed 2 bases, with 6 bases lying between them. This CDR3 region has 13 residues. The CDR3 nucleotides read TGTGCCAGCAGCTTATCCCAACAAGAGACCCAGTACTTC. Amino acids: CASSLSQQETQYF.

V is TRBV4-1 and J is TRBJ2-2; a possible D gene is TRBD2 (5 bases). Germline loops: CDR1 MGHRA, CDR2 YSYEKL. Trimming cost V 6 bases and J 3 bases, with 11 bases left between them. The CDR3 is 14 amino acids. The CDR3 loop is CASRLGVDTGELFF. In DNA form, the CDR3 reads TGCGCCAGCAGGCTCGGGGTGGACACCGGGGAGCTGTTTTTT.

The chain uses TRBV24-1 and TRBJ2-2; 7 bases fit TRBD1. This CDR3 is built from 14 residues. V gave up 7 bases and J gave up 0 bases; unmatched junction bases: 1. Germline V gives CDR1 KGHDR, CDR2 SFDVKD. CDR3 nucleotides: TGTGCCACCAGCGGGACAGCGAACACCGGGGAGCTGTTTTTT. Translating gives CATSGTANTGELFF.

V usage is TRBV7-9 and J usage is TRBJ1-2, with no clear D. Trimming removed 5 bases at V and 5 bases at J, with 12 bases between. Germline CDR1 is SEHNR and CDR2 is FQNEAQ (reference sequence). The CDR3 contains 13 residues. For the CDR3, the DNA is TGTGCCAGCAGCCTAAACGGCATTTATGGCTACACCTTC. Translated, it gives CASSLNGIYGYTF.

CDR3: CASSSGGAIDTQYF. The CDR3, as DNA: TGTGCCAGCAGTTCCGGGGGGGCCATAGATACGCAGTATTTT. The rearrangement links TRBV6-6 to TRBJ2-3, with 8 bases fitting TRBD2. The CDR3 contains 14 residues. Germline V CDR1 and CDR2: MNHNY, SVGAGI (reference sequence). J was trimmed by 5 bases and V by 4 bases; bases with no gene match: 5.

The V and J genes are TRBV11-2 and TRBJ1-2; 9 nucleotides line up with TRBD1. The germline V gene has CDR1 SGHAT and CDR2 FQNNGV. V trimming: 1 base; J trimming: 6 bases; junction bases outside the gene matches: 9. The CDR3 spans 16 residues. The CDR3 bases are TGTGCCAGCAGCTTAGGCCACAGGGGGCAAGAGGATGGCTACACCTTC. Translation: CASSLGHRGQEDGYTF. Full variable domain (remainder filled in from reference TRBV11-2 and TRBJ1-2): EAGVAQSPRYKIIEKRQSVAFWCNPISGHATLYWYQQILGQGPKLLIQFQNNGVVDDSQLPKDRFSAERLKGVDSTLKIQPAKLEDSAVYLCASSLGHRGQEDGYTFGSGTRLTVV.

V gene TRBV20-1 combines with J gene TRBJ2-5; a possible D gene is TRBD1 (5 bases). The J call is doubtful: the DNA matches TRBJ2-7 better. CDR3 length equals 12 residues. CDR1 and CDR2 (germline): DFQATT, SNEGSKA (reference sequence). The CDR3: CSASGDSNEQYF. CDR3 DNA: TGCAGTGCTAGCGGTGACAGCAACGAGCAGTACTTC.

This chain uses TRBV3-1 with TRBJ1-1; 8 bases map to TRBD1. The J segment lost 6 bases and the V segment lost 5 bases, leaving 11 bases of the junction unmatched. The CDR3 is 15 amino acids. Germline CDR1 and CDR2: LGHDT and YNNKEL (reference sequence). CDR3 bases: TGTGCCAGCAGCGTCCTGGACAGGGAGGGGGCTGAAGCTTTCTTT. As protein: CASSVLDREGAEAFF.

V usage is TRBV7-9 and J usage is TRBJ1-2, with 8 bases lining up with TRBD1. Trimming removed 5 bases from V and 1 base from J; junction bases left unmatched: 15. In germline, CDR1 is SEHNR, CDR2 FQNEAQ (reference sequence). This CDR3 has 18 amino acids. The CDR3: CASSPSSGQEFFNYGYTF. The CDR3 bases are TGTGCCAGCAGCCCCTCGTCGGGACAGGAGTTCTTTAACTATGGCTACACCTTC.

This clonotype occurred many times. This chain joins TRBV10-3 and TRBJ2-5; no reliable D call. V was trimmed by 0 bases and J by 5 bases, leaving 7 bases between them. The CDR3 has 13 amino acids. From germline, CDR1 is ENHRY and CDR2 SYGVKD. This CDR3 reads CAISESSRETQYF. Here the CDR3 DNA reads TGTGCCATCAGTGAGTCCTCTCGGGAGACCCAGTACTTC.